This T cell receptor beta chain was captured in a study of T cell responses to AZD1222 COVID-19 vaccine (dated by TCRdb to about 2021). Broadly, across the study: AZD1222 recipients whose second dose came at about 4 weeks and those whose second dose came at about 12 weeks were combined into one group, since spike-specific TCR depth and breadth did not differ between the two schedules. TCR sequencing was performed for about 250 trial participants, of whom about 200 were given two doses of AZD1222 and about 25 were given two doses of MenACWY control vaccine. Trial participants were enrolled by age into subgroups of 18-55, 56-69 and 70-plus years, and 148, 28 and 57 TCR-sequenced participants, respectively, were included in these subgroups. Overall study results and their limits: Reportedly, almost half of the unique spike-specific TCRs recognized epitopes lying outside the regions that are mutated in the B.1.351 and B.1.1.7 variants. Conclusions about previously exposed vaccinees are limited, since just 6 or 7 AZD1222 recipients were seropositive for SARS-CoV-2 at baseline. Most participants were white British and females outnumbered males, and the authors suggested that clonal diversity may have been underestimated. Because no day 14 peak-response samples were available, the repertoires could be characterized only after the peak T cell response. After two AZD1222 doses, both the breadth and the depth of spike-specific TCRs were significantly higher than at day 0 and than in MenACWY recipients. CD4 TCRs associated with the vaccine covered the entire spike protein, and the dominant responses were in regions 160-218 and 743-854. The 56-69-year group was small, and its depth increase did not reach significance, likely because of low power.

CDR1 and CDR2 were assigned from the germline V gene (reference sequence) as SEHNR and FQNEAQ. Inclusive of the bounding cysteine and phenylalanine, the CDR3 is 14 residues long. This entry keeps only the CDR3 DNA: 42 bases, framed from base 1. Ends trimmed: V by 7 bases, J by 1 base; bases unmatched to a gene: 3. The CDR3 regions of human TCRbeta chains were analyzed by immunosequencing. In the source study's methods: TCRs in the repertoires were matched against a reference library of SARS-CoV-2-specific TCRs that had been generated with the MIRA antigen-specificity platform. Breadth was defined as the fraction of unique TCRs that were SARS-CoV-2-associated. Depth was defined as the fraction of total T cells that were SARS-CoV-2-associated. Using the MIRA data, each spike-specific TCR was assigned both to the spike region to which the TCR was reactive and to a CD4 or CD8 class. Log10-transformed breadth and depth values were compared by one-way ANOVA with Sidak's multiple comparisons tests. Here the immuneACCESS table is served through TCRdb, limited to in-frame sequences with V and J called. Missing clones are a known gap in these copies; in checked studies unresolved V genes cover under half, and the rest lacks a known reason. The DNA gave D and trimming, while V, J and clone size come from that table. This sample lists 99,000 or so clones; approximately 88% were detected once. Together, the top ten hold over 7.5% of the sample.

This clone appeared a few times. Its antigen is currently not known. No much larger clone is present one base from it, and per-base qualities are unavailable. What the time point label conveys for this sample: baseline before first vaccination. The vaccinee samples were drawn from two UK trials, COV001 and COV002, one of which was a single-blind randomized controlled phase 2/3 trial testing AZD1222 (ChAdOx1 nCoV-19) in healthy adults. For TCRbeta chain sequencing, PBMC samples from trial participants were taken at day 0 and at day 28 after the second dose. This TCR derives from an adult in good health. The chain couples TRBV7-9 to TRBJ2-2, with 7 junctional bases fitting TRBD1. The material sequenced was peripheral blood, taken on day 0 of AZD1222 vaccination. The CDR3 loop reads CASIYRGNTGELFF. The nucleotide sequence is given as TGTGCCAGCATCTACAGGGGGAACACCGGGGAGCTGTTTTTT.